This T cell receptor beta chain comes out of a study of T cell responses to AZD1222 COVID-19 vaccine. Study observations and caveats: Increases in Spike-specific TCR breadth and depth were seen after two AZD1222 doses.

Deletions cut 2 bases from V and 5 bases from J, with 9 bases between. The CDR3 sequence is 14 residues long. Germline loops: CDR1 LNHNV, CDR2 YYDKDF (reference sequence). TCRdb's copy holds only in-frame clones and misses some; the assay was immunoSEQ multiplex PCR. The sample lists under 130,000 clones, around 94% occurring once. A note on this clone: Its antigen remains unknown.

The chain has TRBV15 and TRBJ1-4, with D uncertain. This TCR was recovered from an adult in good health. Sequencing was performed on peripheral blood, taken on day 0 of AZD1222 vaccination. The CDR3 nucleotides read TGTGCCACCAGCAGAATGAGAAGAAATGAAAAACTGTTTTTT. It encodes CATSRMRRNEKLFF.